This T cell receptor (beta chain) was sequenced in a study of shared clonotypes between healthy human individuals. PCR replicates performed on unsorted PBMC used 300 ng DNA, 25,000 to 35,000 T cell genomes. Sequencing used immunoSEQ multiplex PCR; TCRdb keeps in-frame clones, though not all of them. The sample records approximately 500,000 clones, 79% being singletons. This CDR3 is built from 14 residues. Germline V gene data show CDR1 as SGHDT and CDR2 as YYEEEE. Trimming removed 0 bases at V and 1 base at J, with 7 bases between. Genomic DNA of unsorted samples came from 85 million to 95 million PBMCs.

The chain is built from TRBV5-6 and TRBJ2-5, with D possibly matching TRBD1 (6 bases). This receptor was obtained from a woman aged 40-49 years in good health. Some clones in this sample may be carry-over from other donors' samples. Source material: PBMCs. The CDR3 spells CASSLEGVQETQYF. The CDR3 DNA reads TGTGCCAGCAGCTTGGAGGGGGTCCAAGAGACCCAGTACTTC.